This is a list of T cell receptor beta chains from one sample in a study of follicular helper T cells after annual influenza vaccination. The assay was immunoSEQ multiplex PCR, and TCRdb's table has in-frame clones only and misses some. The sample shows 27,000 or so clones, roughly 80% of them seen only once. Sample: CXCR5+ CD38- circulating T follicular helper cells from blood, taken on the day of influenza vaccination. The source is an adult who received the influenza vaccine. Each CDR3 is given with its conserved first and last residue. Each record gives: CDR3 DNA, CDR3 protein, CDR3 length, J gene, V gene, D gene, clone size. D genes are given only for firm matches. Expanded clones are given a class, and other clones once, few, many or no size at all.

TGTGCCAGCAGCCAAGCGTCTAGCGGGACTTCCCAGTCATACGAGCAGTACTTC | CASSQASSGTSQSYEQYF | 18 | TRBJ2-7 | TRBV4-2 | TRBD2 | .
TGTGCCGGCAGAGTAACAGGGGCGAACACTGAAGCTTTCTTT | CAGRVTGANTEAFF | 14 | TRBJ1-1 | TRBV2 | TRBD1 | .
TGCGCCAGCAGCAAGGGACTAGCGGGCAAAGAGACCCAGTACTTC | CASSKGLAGKETQYF | 15 | TRBJ2-5 | TRBV5-1 | TRBD2 | .
TGTGCCAGCAGCTACTTCAACGGCGAGCAGTACTTC | CASSYFNGEQYF | 12 | TRBJ2-7 | TRBV2 | . | .
TGTGCCAGCAGGCGGACAGGAGGAAATTCACCCCTCCACTTT | CASRRTGGNSPLHF | 14 | TRBJ1-6 | TRBV6-6 | TRBD1 | .
TGTGCCAGCAGCCCGCCGTGGGCTAGCGGGAGAGGAGAGCAGTTCTTC | CASSPPWASGRGEQFF | 16 | TRBJ2-1 | TRBV7-9 | TRBD2 | .
TGTGCCAGCAGCTTAGTACCCGGGGTTACAGATACGCAGTATTTT | CASSLVPGVTDTQYF | 15 | TRBJ2-3 | TRBV11-2 | . | .
TGTGCCACCAGCAGAGATCCGACAGGGATGGATGGCTACACCTTC | CATSRDPTGMDGYTF | 15 | TRBJ1-2 | TRBV15 | TRBD1 | .
TGTGCCATCAGTGAGCGCTCTAGCGGGAGGGCCCAAGAGACCCAGTACTTC | CAISERSSGRAQETQYF | 17 | TRBJ2-5 | TRBV10-3 | TRBD2 | .
TGCGCCAGCAGCTCGGACGGGCAGGGGAGCACCGGGGAGCTGTTTTTT | CASSSDGQGSTGELFF | 16 | TRBJ2-2 | TRBV5-1 | . | .
TGTGCCAGCAGCTTATTAAGCCTTAGGGGGTCTGGGGCCAACGTCCTGACTTTC | CASSLLSLRGSGANVLTF | 18 | TRBJ2-6 | TRBV5-5 | . | .
TGCAGCTTATTGACAGGTCAAAACGAGCAGTACTTC | CSLLTGQNEQYF | 12 | TRBJ2-7 | TRBV29-1 | . | .
TGTGCCAGCAGCTTGAGGCGACAGGGGGCCAACGAGCAGTACTTC | CASSLRRQGANEQYF | 15 | TRBJ2-7 | TRBV5-4 | TRBD1 | few
TGTGCCAGTCGAGATACCTACGAGCAGTACTTC | CASRDTYEQYF | 11 | TRBJ2-7 | TRBV28 | . | .
TGTGCCAGCATACGACTAGCGGGGGTCCGGGATACGCAGTATTTT | CASIRLAGVRDTQYF | 15 | TRBJ2-3 | TRBV27 | TRBD2 | once
TGCGCCAGCAGTGAGGGGGGGTCGAGCACTGAAGCTTTCTTT | CASSEGGSSTEAFF | 14 | TRBJ1-1 | TRBV10-1 | . | .
TGTGCCTGGGACAGGGGAGAGACCCAGTACTTC | CAWDRGETQYF | 11 | TRBJ2-5 | TRBV30 | TRBD1 | .